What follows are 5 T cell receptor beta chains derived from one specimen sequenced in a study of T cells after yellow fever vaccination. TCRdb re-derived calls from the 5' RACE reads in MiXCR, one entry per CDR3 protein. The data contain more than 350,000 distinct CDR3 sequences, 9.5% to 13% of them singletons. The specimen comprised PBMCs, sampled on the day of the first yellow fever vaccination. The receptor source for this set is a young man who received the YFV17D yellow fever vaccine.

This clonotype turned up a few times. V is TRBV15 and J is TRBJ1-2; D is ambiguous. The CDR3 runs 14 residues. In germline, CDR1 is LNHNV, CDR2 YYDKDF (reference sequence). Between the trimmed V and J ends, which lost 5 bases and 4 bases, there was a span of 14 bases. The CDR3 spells CATSPRFGGYGYTF. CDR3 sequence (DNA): TGTGCCACCAGCCCTAGGTTCGGTGGCTATGGCTACACCTTC.

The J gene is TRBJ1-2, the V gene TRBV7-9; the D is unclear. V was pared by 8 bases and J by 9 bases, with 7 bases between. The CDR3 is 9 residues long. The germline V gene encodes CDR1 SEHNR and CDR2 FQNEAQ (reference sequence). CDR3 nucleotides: TGTGCCAGCCCTGACCGCTACACCTTC. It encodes CASPDRYTF.

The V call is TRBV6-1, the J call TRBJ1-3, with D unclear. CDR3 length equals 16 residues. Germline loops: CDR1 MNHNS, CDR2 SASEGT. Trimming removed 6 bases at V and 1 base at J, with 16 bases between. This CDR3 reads CASRFTADPSGNTIYF. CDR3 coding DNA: TGTGCCAGCAGGTTCACAGCAGACCCTTCTGGAAACACCATATATTTT.

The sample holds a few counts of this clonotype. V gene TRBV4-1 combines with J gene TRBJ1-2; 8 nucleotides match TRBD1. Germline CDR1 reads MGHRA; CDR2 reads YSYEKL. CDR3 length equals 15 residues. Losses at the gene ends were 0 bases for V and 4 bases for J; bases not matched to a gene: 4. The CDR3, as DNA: TGCGCCAGCAGCCAAGAGGGACAGGTCATCTATGGCTACACCTTC. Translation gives CASSQEGQVIYGYTF.

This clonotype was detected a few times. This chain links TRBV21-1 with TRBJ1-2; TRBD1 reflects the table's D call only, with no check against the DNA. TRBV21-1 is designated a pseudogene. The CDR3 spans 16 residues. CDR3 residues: CASSKVYRGGGYGYTF. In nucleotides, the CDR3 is TGTGCCAGCAGCAAAGTTTACAGGGGGGGTGGCTATGGCTACACCTTC.